The T cell receptor (beta chain) under discussion was sequenced for a study of synovial regulatory T cells in juvenile arthritis (dated by TCRdb to 2015 to 2017). Study-level background: Among the sequenced patients, a few were classified as therapy-naive, methotrexate plus infliximab was given to one, methotrexate was given to over five, and treatment information was unavailable for one. Effector T cell subsets were also sequenced in the study cohort for comparisons, but only blood and synovial fluid Treg cells are covered by the Treg dataset alone. TCRbeta CDR3 repertoires of blood iaTreg cells, other blood Treg cells and synovial fluid Treg cells from matched patient samples were compared in the study. Treg and Teff subsets from fewer than 14 JIA patients with active disease were included in the TCR repertoire comparisons. What the work shows at the level of the full study, not this receptor alone: Synovial Treg cells shared more CDR3 sequences with iaTreg cells than with other blood Treg cells; Chao-Jaccard similarity confirmed closer relation. Across patients, iaTreg TCR repertoires were largely private, and these iaTreg repertoires partially overlapped with synovial Teff and blood CPL repertoires. Compared with other blood Treg cells, blood iaTreg cells had lower TCR diversity, a finding consistent with antigen-driven expansion.

The library was prepared using the immunoSEQ multiplex PCR assay. TCRbeta CDR3 sequencing was carried out by Adaptive Biotechnologies. From the authors' description of their analysis: Repertoire similarity used the Chao-modified Jaccard index and median clonotype overlap from 200 random subsamples at equal sample size. The similarity analyses were run on either productive nucleotide sequences or amino acid sequences translated in silico. Hierarchical clustering with single linkage and t-SNE based on Chao-modified Jaccard distances were used to compare repertoires. Repertoire diversity was measured with the Renyi index after sample size normalisation across a range of alpha values. TCRdb limited this immuneACCESS table to in-frame rearrangements with V and J called. A share of clones is missing; checked studies link under half to unresolved V genes, and the rest is unexplained. The DNA gave D and trimming, while V, J and clone size come from that table. The sample table on file contains just under 10,000 clones. The ten largest clones represent 0.8% to 1% of the sample.

Comments on this clone: The antigen it recognizes is unknown.

From the germline V gene, CDR1 is SGHRS and CDR2 is YFSETQ. The cysteine opens and the phenylalanine closes a CDR3 of 14 amino acids. The protein alone is recorded here. TCR repertoire donors were approximately eleven juvenile idiopathic arthritis patients with active disease who had not reached inactive disease, 3 polyarticular and 8 oligoarticular. A median age of roughly 11 years (range about 2.1-25) and a median disease duration of around seven years (range 0.2-19.1) were recorded for the TCR-sequenced patients. The samples for TCR repertoire analysis were obtained at two Italian centres. Peripheral blood mononuclear cells were separated using a Histopaque-1077 density gradient and frozen in roughly 90% FCS with about 10% DMSO.

This receptor was taken from a donor under 30 with juvenile idiopathic arthritis. The sequence joins TRBV5-1 to TRBJ1-2. Sequenced sample: Treg cells from blood. The cell subset or site label for this specimen denotes: remaining (HLA-DR-negative) circulating blood Treg cells. The CDR3 here reads CASSRDTANYGYTF.